Sequencing of this TCR beta chain was carried out in a study of T cell responses to AZD1222 COVID-19 vaccine. Germline V gene lookup returns CDR1 KGHSH and CDR2 LQKENI. Trimming cost V 2 bases and J 6 bases; bases outside gene matches: 3. The CDR3 consists of 14 residues. Assay used: immunoSEQ multiplex PCR; TCRdb lists only in-frame clones, some missing. The table includes approximately 110,000 clones, 85% to 90% detected once. The clonotype originates from an adult in good health. This material consisted of peripheral blood, taken on day 0 of AZD1222 vaccination. The chain carries TRBV18 and TRBJ1-1; 10 positions match TRBD1. CDR3 in amino acids: CASSPVDRGSEAFF. DNA of the CDR3: TGTGCCAGCTCACCAGTGGACAGGGGGTCTGAAGCTTTCTTT.